These 20 T cell receptor beta chains were sequenced from one sample in a study of shared clonotypes between healthy human individuals. The repertoire was sequenced with immunoSEQ multiplex PCR; TCRdb's copy has only in-frame clones and lacks some. The sample consists of 2 million to 2.5 million clones, around 92% of them appearing once. Sample: naive CD4+ T cells from PBMCs. The sample's subset: CD45RA+ positively selected. The receptors shown here come from a man aged 18-30 years in good health. Some clones in this sample may be carry-over from other donors' samples.

The chain employs TRBV29-1 and TRBJ1-3; 7 bases align to TRBD1. This CDR3 is built from 15 residues. Losses at the gene ends were 6 bases for V and 0 bases for J; bases not matched to a gene: 8. Germline V CDR1 and CDR2: SQVTM, ANQGSEA. Written as DNA, the CDR3 is TGCAGCGTCAGGGACAGTCTCTACTCTGGAAACACCATATATTTT. Amino acid sequence: CSVRDSLYSGNTIYF.

This clone appeared a few times. The chain joins TRBV28 to TRBJ1-5; D gene unclear. V gave up 3 bases and J gave up 0 bases, with 12 bases separating them. The CDR3 has 16 amino acids. Germline CDR1 reads MDHEN; CDR2 reads SYDVKM. CDR3 residues: CASSFRLFYSNQPQHF. CDR3 nucleotide sequence: TGTGCCAGCAGTTTCCGGCTGTTCTATAGCAATCAGCCCCAGCATTTT.

V and J are TRBV5-1 and TRBJ2-1; D gene ambiguous. The CDR3 consists of 14 residues. In germline, CDR1 is SGHRS, CDR2 YFSETQ. V lost 4 bases and J 6 bases, leaving 14 bases between the germline ends. The CDR3 loop is CASSGRMGTNEQFF. For the CDR3, the DNA is TGCGCCAGCAGCGGCAGGATGGGAACCAATGAGCAGTTCTTC. Filled out from reference TRBV5-1 and TRBJ2-1, the complete variable domain reads KAGVTQTPRYLIKTRGQQVTLSCSPISGHRSVSWYQQTPGQGLQFLFEYFSETQRNKGNFPGRFSGRQFSNSRSEMNVSTLELGDSALYLCASSGRMGTNEQFFGPGTRLTVL.

This chain's CDR3 is CASSLGGQITEAFF. The CDR3 DNA reads TGTGCCAGCAGCTTAGGTGGACAGATCACTGAAGCTTTCTTT. The gene calls are TRBV7-8 and TRBJ1-1, with D perhaps TRBD1 (6 bases). The CDR3 totals 14 residues. Between the trimmed V and J ends, which lost 1 base and 4 bases, there was a span of 10 bases. Germline V gene lookup returns CDR1 SGHVS and CDR2 FQNEAQ.

This clone was seen a few times. This chain links TRBV19 with TRBJ2-5; 12 nucleotides agree with TRBD2. V gave up 1 base and J gave up 7 bases; unmatched junction bases: 4. Germline CDR1 LNHDA, CDR2 SQIVND (reference sequence). The CDR3 runs 15 residues. Written as DNA, the CDR3 is TGTGCCAGTAGTATAGGGACTAGCGGGACTCGGACCCAGTACTTC. Translating it yields CASSIGTSGTRTQYF. The variable domain in full, with the rest retrieved from reference TRBV19 and TRBJ2-5, is DGGITQSPKYLFRKEGQNVTLSCEQNLNHDAMYWYRQDPGQGLRLIYYSQIVNDFQKGDIAEGYSVSREKKESFPLTVTSAQKNPTAFYLCASSIGTSGTRTQYFGPGTRLLVL.

This clone occurred once. J is TRBJ1-2 and V is TRBV5-1; weak D call: TRBD1 (5 bases). CDR3 size: 13 residues. V lost 0 bases and J lost 7, with 10 bases in between. Germline lookup yields CDR1 SGHRS and CDR2 YFSETQ. The CDR3 protein is CASSLGAGGGYTF. The CDR3 DNA is TGCGCCAGCAGCTTGGGCGCGGGGGGTGGCTACACCTTC.

With regard to this clone: The junction departs from the called germline gene at one end, perhaps through a read error. V usage is TRBV23-1 and J usage is TRBJ1-5, with D possibly matching TRBD1 (5 bases). TRBV23-1 is marked as an open reading frame, function uncertain. The CDR3 loop spans 11 amino acids. CDR3 protein: CASGRQQLQHF. The CDR3 DNA sequence: TGCGCCAGCGGTAGACAGCAGCTCCAGCATTTT.

The chain couples TRBV7-2 to TRBJ2-2, with TRBD2 identical over 7 bases. The CDR3 is made up of 15 amino acids. Germline V gene data show CDR1 as SGHTA and CDR2 as FQGNSA. V was clipped by 5 bases and J by 0 bases; unmatched bases: 3. The CDR3 spells CASSAAGANTGELFF. CDR3 bases: TGTGCCAGCAGCGCCGCGGGAGCGAACACCGGGGAGCTGTTTTTT.

This chain links TRBV4-3 with TRBJ1-2; tentatively, D is TRBD1 (5 bases). This CDR3 has 14 amino acids. V lost 0 bases to trimming and J lost 8 bases, with 13 bases between them. In germline, CDR1 is LGHNA, CDR2 YSLEER. The CDR3 loop is CASSQEAWGKGYTF. The DNA of the CDR3 is TGCGCCAGCAGCCAAGAGGCTTGGGGGAAGGGCTACACCTTC.

V gene TRBV28 combines with J gene TRBJ2-5; 7 bases fit TRBD2. This CDR3 region has 14 residues. Losses at the gene ends were 5 bases for V and 4 bases for J; bases not matched to a gene: 7. CDR1 and CDR2 from the germline V gene are MDHEN and SYDVKM. The CDR3 loop is CASSRGGGGETQYF. For the CDR3, the DNA is TGTGCCAGCAGTCGCGGGGGTGGGGGAGAGACCCAGTACTTC. The variable domain in full, with the rest retrieved from reference TRBV28 and TRBJ2-5, is DVKVTQSSRYLVKRTGEKVFLECVQDMDHENMFWYRQDPGLGLRLIYFSYDVKMKEKGDIPEGYSVSREKKERFSLILESASTNQTSMYLCASSRGGGGETQYFGPGTRLLVL.

This sequence joins TRBV5-1 and TRBJ2-1, with D tentatively TRBD1 (5 bases). CDR1 and CDR2 (germline): SGHRS, YFSETQ. This CDR3 comprises 15 residues. V lost 5 bases to trimming and J lost 1 base, with 13 bases between them. CDR3 bases: TGCGCCAGCAGGACAAGGGGTGGATCCTACAATGAGCAGTTCTTC. The encoded protein is CASRTRGGSYNEQFF. The whole variable domain, filled in from reference TRBV5-1 and TRBJ2-1, reads KAGVTQTPRYLIKTRGQQVTLSCSPISGHRSVSWYQQTPGQGLQFLFEYFSETQRNKGNFPGRFSGRQFSNSRSEMNVSTLELGDSALYLCASRTRGGSYNEQFFGPGTRLTVL.

This sequence joins TRBV4-2 and TRBJ2-3; no clear D gene. The germline V gene encodes CDR1 LGHNA and CDR2 YNFKEQ. Trimming shortened V by 6 bases and J by 6 bases, and 7 bases separated the two germline ends. This CDR3 region has 11 residues. CDR3: CASSAWDTQYF. In DNA form, the CDR3 reads TGTGCCAGCAGTGCATGGGATACGCAGTATTTT.

The rearrangement links TRBV7-2 to TRBJ2-5; D is undetermined. CDR1 and CDR2 from the germline V gene are SGHTA and FQGNSA. The CDR3 runs 14 residues. The V end lost 5 bases, the J end lost 5 bases, and 15 bases lay between the germline ends. The DNA of the CDR3 is TGTGCCAGCAGCCCAAGCTTAATCGAGGAGACCCAGTACTTC. Amino acid sequence: CASSPSLIEETQYF.

Comment on this clone: This specimen includes other DNA sequences encoding the same CDR3. The chain recombines TRBV28 with TRBJ1-5; no clear D. The germline V gene encodes CDR1 MDHEN and CDR2 SYDVKM. The germline V and J ends were trimmed by 2 bases and 7 bases, with 6 bases remaining between them. The CDR3 loop spans 12 amino acids. CDR3 residues: CASSLPGQPQHF. CDR3 nucleotides: TGTGCCAGCAGTTTACCCGGCCAGCCCCAGCATTTT.

The rearrangement links TRBV7-2 to TRBJ1-5; possibly TRBD1 for D (5 bases). The germline V gene encodes CDR1 SGHTA and CDR2 FQGNSA. V lost 7 bases and J lost 3, with 7 bases in between. The CDR3 has 12 residues. The CDR3 is CASTGTNQPQHF. DNA for the CDR3: TGTGCCAGCACAGGGACCAATCAGCCCCAGCATTTT.

With regard to this clone: Other DNA sequences in this sample translate to the same CDR3. The chain combines TRBV5-1 with TRBJ2-2; tentative D call: TRBD1 (5 bases). CDR1 and CDR2 from the germline V gene are SGHRS and YFSETQ. V lost 1 base, J lost 5 bases, and 9 bases lay in between. The CDR3 totals 14 residues. Here the CDR3 DNA reads TGCGCCAGCAGCTTGTCAGGGTCGACCGGGGAGCTGTTTTTT. This gives the protein CASSLSGSTGELFF.

The chain carries TRBV10-2 and TRBJ2-7; 10 bases map to TRBD1. CDR1 WSHSY and CDR2 SAAADI come from the germline V gene. J lost 0 bases, V lost 6 bases, and 5 bases had no gene match. The CDR3 is 15 amino acids. CDR3 in amino acids: CASRAGTGVSYEQYF. The CDR3 nucleotides are TGCGCCAGCAGAGCCGGGACAGGGGTCTCCTACGAGCAGTACTTC.

The rearrangement links TRBV28 to TRBJ2-7; a weak D match, TRBD1 (5 bases). Germline V gene lookup returns CDR1 MDHEN and CDR2 SYDVKM. Trimming removed 9 bases at V and 7 bases at J, with 19 bases between. CDR3 length: 13 residues. The CDR3: CASWGRTTQEQYF. The CDR3 nucleotides read TGTGCCAGTTGGGGCAGGACCACGCAGGAGCAGTACTTC.

This sequence joins TRBV28 and TRBJ2-1; possible D gene TRBD2, 6 bases. The CDR3 length is 14 residues. Germline CDR1 reads MDHEN; CDR2 reads SYDVKM. V was trimmed by 5 bases and J by 4 bases, leaving 12 bases between them. The CDR3 sequence is CASSRDFNYNEQFF. In nucleotides, the CDR3 is TGTGCCAGCAGTAGGGACTTCAATTACAATGAGCAGTTCTTC. Combining the CDR3 with reference TRBV28 and TRBJ2-1 gives the whole variable domain DVKVTQSSRYLVKRTGEKVFLECVQDMDHENMFWYRQDPGLGLRLIYFSYDVKMKEKGDIPEGYSVSREKKERFSLILESASTNQTSMYLCASSRDFNYNEQFFGPGTRLTVL.

This rearrangement joins TRBV15 to TRBJ2-7; 9 bases are shared with TRBD2. Unmatched junction bases numbered 8, after V lost 4 bases and J lost 4 bases. This CDR3 spans 15 amino acids. Germline V gene data show CDR1 as LNHNV and CDR2 as YYDKDF (reference sequence). The CDR3 reads CATSTYFSGSYEQYF. For the CDR3, the DNA is TGTGCCACCAGCACGTATTTTAGCGGGAGTTACGAGCAGTACTTC. Using reference TRBV15 and TRBJ2-7 for the parts outside the CDR3, the full variable domain is DAMVIQNPRYQVTQFGKPVTLSCSQTLNHNVMYWYQQKSSQAPKLLFHYYDKDFNNEADTPDNFQSRRPNTSFCFLDIRSPGLGDTAMYLCATSTYFSGSYEQYFGPGTRLTVT.